This T cell receptor (beta chain) appears in the sequencing data of a study of PD-1 blockade in classical Hodgkin lymphoma. The V gene lost 6 bases and the J gene lost 4 bases, with 21 bases spanning the gap. Germline V lookup: CDR1 KGHSH, CDR2 LQKENI. The CDR3 spans 16 residues. General study findings and limits: Unlike CD8+ TCR diversity, which did not rise significantly by C4D1, CD4+ TCR diversity did.

Exposure to brentuximab vedotin varied, and each patient had relapsed following autologous stem cell transplantation. Responses achieved at best were complete response, partial response or progressive disease. Some clones are missing from TCRdb's copy, which holds only in-frame ones; the method was immunoSEQ multiplex PCR. The data show around 36,000 clones, 80% to 90% seen once. A word on this clone: As yet, its antigen is unknown.

Sequenced material: peripheral blood mononuclear cells (PBMCs), taken at baseline. This TCR was sampled from a human donor with classical Hodgkin lymphoma. The chain is built from TRBV18 and TRBJ1-2, with D possibly being TRBD1 (5 bases). The CDR3 DNA sequence: TGTGCCAGCTCTCCGGGGATTAGGGACGGACCCTATGGCTACACCTTC. Amino acid sequence: CASSPGIRDGPYGYTF.